This is a list of T cell receptor beta chains from one sample in a study of blood T cell repertoires in COVID-19. TCRdb keeps only in-frame clones here, not all; method: immunoSEQ multiplex PCR. Of approximately 92,000 clones listed, roughly 89% are singletons. The sample taken for sequencing was peripheral blood. All receptors derive from a woman aged 60-70 years with COVID-19, enrolled during active disease. The CDR3 runs from the conserved cysteine through the conserved F or W. The D gene is left open where the match is weak. Clone sizes are given selectively: once, few, many, or a class where the clone is expanded.

J gene	V gene	clone size	D gene	CDR3 DNA	CDR3 protein
TRBJ1-1	TRBV19	.	.	TGTGCCAGTAGTATCCGTAGTGTTCGGTTTATGAACACTGAAGCTTTCTTT	CASSIRSVRFMNTEAFF
TRBJ1-1	TRBV12-3/TRBV12-4	once	.	TGTGCCAGCAGTTTCTCAGTTAACACTGAAGCTTTCTTT	CASSFSVNTEAFF
TRBJ1-2	TRBV19	.	.	TGTGCCAGTAGTACGACTGTTACCTATAACTATGGCTACACCTTC	CASSTTVTYNYGYTF
TRBJ1-6	TRBV7-2	.	.	TGTGCCAGCAGCCAAAATTCACCCCTCCACTTT	CASSQNSPLHF
TRBJ2-7	TRBV2	.	.	TGTGCCAGCAGTGTGAGTCAGGGCCTCGACGAGCAGTACTTC	CASSVSQGLDEQYF
TRBJ2-5	TRBV19	few	TRBD1	TGTGCCAGTAGTCCGAGCCCCGGGGACAGGGCTCAAGAGACCCAGTACTTC	CASSPSPGDRAQETQYF
TRBJ1-2	TRBV12-3/TRBV12-4	.	.	TGTGCCAGCAGTTTCCATCGCGGTTATGGCTACACCTTC	CASSFHRGYGYTF
TRBJ1-2	TRBV28	.	.	TGTGCCAGCAGATCAGTGAACTATGGCTACACCTTC	CASRSVNYGYTF
TRBJ1-1	TRBV9	.	.	TGTGCCAGCAGCGCAAGGTTGGGAGTGAACACTGAAGCTTTCTTT	CASSARLGVNTEAFF
TRBJ1-3	TRBV10-3	.	.	TGTGCCACAACAGGGACCCCCTCTGGAAACACCATATATTTT	CATTGTPSGNTIYF
TRBJ2-3	TRBV2	.	TRBD1	TGTGCCAGCAGTGTCCGGGGCAGGGGGCTTAGCTATACGCAGTATTTT	CASSVRGRGLSYTQYF
TRBJ1-1	TRBV6-5	.	.	TGTGCCAGCAGTTACAGGGGCGGAAACACTGAAGCTTTCTTT	CASSYRGGNTEAFF
TRBJ2-6	TRBV9	once	.	TGTGCCAGCAGCGTAGCACTTACGGTGGGCAGGGACTCTGGGGCCAACGTCCTGACTTTC	CASSVALTVGRDSGANVLTF
TRBJ2-7	TRBV15	once	TRBD1	TGTGCCACCAGCGCCCGGACAGGGAGTTACTACGAGCAGTACTTC	CATSARTGSYYEQYF
TRBJ1-3	TRBV7-2	.	.	TGTGCCAGCAGCTTCAACTCCGGGACCGCCGGGAGCACCATATATTTT	CASSFNSGTAGSTIYF
TRBJ1-5	TRBV27	.	.	TGTGCCACCTCGCGTGGTAATCAGCCCCAGCATTTT	CATSRGNQPQHF
TRBJ1-2	TRBV5-6	.	.	TGTGCCAGCAGCGGAAGGTCGGGGGTACTCTACACCTTC	CASSGRSGVLYTF
TRBJ1-2	TRBV27	.	.	TGTGCCAGCAGGGGGGGGTCCACCTTTGTCTATGGCTACACCTTC	CASRGGSTFVYGYTF
TRBJ2-6	TRBV4-1	few	.	TGCGCCAGCAGCCAAGCCGGAGCGTCTGGGGCCAACGTCCTGACTTTC	CASSQAGASGANVLTF
TRBJ1-4	TRBV6-6	.	TRBD1	TGTGCCAGCTCCTACAGGGGGACTAATGAAAAACTGTTTTTT	CASSYRGTNEKLFF
TRBJ1-3	TRBV12-3/TRBV12-4	few	TRBD1	TGTGCCAGCAGAAGGGGGCTCGGAAACACCATATATTTT	CASRRGLGNTIYF
TRBJ2-1	TRBV2	.	TRBD2	TGTGCCAGCAGTGGTCGCGGGGGACGATCCTACAATGAGCAGTTCTTC	CASSGRGGRSYNEQFF
TRBJ2-5	TRBV12-3/TRBV12-4	.	.	TGTGCCAGCGGCCAATATGAGACCCAGTACTTC	CASGQYETQYF
TRBJ2-1	TRBV24-1	.	.	TGTGCCACCAGTGGTCCGTACTCCTACAATGAGCAGTTCTTC	CATSGPYSYNEQFF
TRBJ1-5	TRBV2	.	.	TGTGCCAGCAGTGTTGAGGGGGTAGGGACAAATCAGCCCCAGCATTTT	CASSVEGVGTNQPQHF
TRBJ2-1	TRBV9	.	.	TGTGCCAGCAGCCCCGGAGCAGGGATTGCTTGGAATGAGCAGTTCTTC	CASSPGAGIAWNEQFF
TRBJ2-2	TRBV7-2	few	.	TGTGCCAGCAGCTTCTCTAGTCGGGGCACCGGGGAGCTGTTTTTT	CASSFSSRGTGELFF
TRBJ1-1	TRBV10-1	.	.	TGCGCCAGCAGGAAACAGACCATGAACACTGAAGCTTTCTTT	CASRKQTMNTEAFF
TRBJ1-6	TRBV2	.	.	TGTGCCAGCAGCTCCAGGGTCAATTCACCCCTCCACTTT	CASSSRVNSPLHF
TRBJ1-4	TRBV19	.	.	TGTGCCAGTAGGGGGAGGTTTGCAACTAATGAAAAACTGTTTTTT	CASRGRFATNEKLFF
TRBJ1-2	TRBV7-8	once	.	TGTGCCAGCAGCTTTTTGGACAGTGAAGGCTACACCTTC	CASSFLDSEGYTF
TRBJ1-2	TRBV7-8	.	TRBD1	TGTGCCAGCAGCCCGACCCCGACAGGGCGCGGCTACACCTTC	CASSPTPTGRGYTF
TRBJ1-5	TRBV28	.	.	TGTGCCAGCAGTCCATGGGCGGGCAGGGAGGAGGAGCCCCAGCATTTT	CASSPWAGREEEPQHF
TRBJ2-5	TRBV5-1	.	TRBD2	TGCGCCAGCAGCTTGGCTCTAGCGGGGGGTCGGGAGACCCAGTACTTC	CASSLALAGGRETQYF
TRBJ1-2	TRBV30	.	.	TGTGCCTGGAGTGTACTCCGCACCGCGGGGGGCTACACCTTC	CAWSVLRTAGGYTF
TRBJ2-7	TRBV7-2	.	TRBD1	TGTGCCAGCAGCCCCCCGCAGGGGGCCTACGAGCAGTACTTC	CASSPPQGAYEQYF
TRBJ1-1	TRBV7-3	.	.	TGTGCCAGCAGCTTGGAACTAGGAGGGGTCACTGAAGCTTTCTTT	CASSLELGGVTEAFF